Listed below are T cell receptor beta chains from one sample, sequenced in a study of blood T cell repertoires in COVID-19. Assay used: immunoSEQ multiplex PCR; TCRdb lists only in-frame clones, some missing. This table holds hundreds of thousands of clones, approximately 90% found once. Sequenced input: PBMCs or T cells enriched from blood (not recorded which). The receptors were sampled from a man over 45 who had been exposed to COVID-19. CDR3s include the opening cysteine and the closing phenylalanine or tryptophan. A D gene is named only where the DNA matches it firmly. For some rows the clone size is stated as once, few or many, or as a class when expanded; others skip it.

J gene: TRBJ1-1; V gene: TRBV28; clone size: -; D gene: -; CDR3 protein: CASRRTVEAFF; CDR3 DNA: TGTGCCAGCAGGCGGACAGTCGAAGCTTTCTTT
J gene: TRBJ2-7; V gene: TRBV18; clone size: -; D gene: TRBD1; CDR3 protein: CASSPQGDYEQYF; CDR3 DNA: TGTGCCAGCTCACCTCAGGGGGATTACGAGCAGTACTTC
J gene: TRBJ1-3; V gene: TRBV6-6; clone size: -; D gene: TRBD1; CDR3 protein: CASEMWTGGSGNTIYF; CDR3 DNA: TGTGCCAGTGAAATGTGGACAGGGGGCTCTGGAAACACCATATATTTT
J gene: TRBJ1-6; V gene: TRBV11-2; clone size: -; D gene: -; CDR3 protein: CASSFQGGDSPLHF; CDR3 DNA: TGTGCCAGCAGCTTTCAGGGTGGCGATTCACCCCTCCACTTT
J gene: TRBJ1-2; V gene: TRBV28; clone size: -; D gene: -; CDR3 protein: CASSLLGQGGGYTF; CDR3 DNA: TGTGCCAGCAGTTTACTGGGCCAGGGCGGTGGCTACACCTTC
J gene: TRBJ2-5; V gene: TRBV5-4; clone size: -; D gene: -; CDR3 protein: CASSLRGMETQYF; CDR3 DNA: TGTGCCAGCAGCTTGAGGGGGATGGAGACCCAGTACTTC
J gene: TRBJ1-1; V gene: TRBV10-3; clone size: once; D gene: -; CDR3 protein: CAISESSLGETEAFF; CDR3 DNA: TGTGCCATCAGTGAGTCGAGTCTAGGCGAAACTGAAGCTTTCTTT
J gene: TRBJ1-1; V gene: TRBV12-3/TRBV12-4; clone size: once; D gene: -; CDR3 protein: CASSLSPQLEAFF; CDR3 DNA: TGTGCCAGCAGTTTATCCCCCCAGTTAGAAGCTTTCTTT
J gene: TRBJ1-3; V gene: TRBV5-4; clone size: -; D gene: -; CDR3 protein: CASSLDAGANGNTIYF; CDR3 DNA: TGTGCCAGCAGCTTGGATGCGGGGGCGAATGGAAACACCATATATTTT
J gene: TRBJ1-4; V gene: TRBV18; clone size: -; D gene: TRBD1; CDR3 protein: CASSPPSTGGEKLFF; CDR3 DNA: TGTGCCAGCTCACCACCCTCGACAGGGGGGGAAAAACTGTTTTTT